The 26 T cell receptor beta chains in this list originate from one sample, sequenced in a study of CD8+ T cells in alopecia areata. Specified treatment: oral pan-JAK inhibitor, 5-10 mg twice daily. cDNA prepared by RNA extraction and subsequent reverse transcription served as the template for sequencing. The table came from immunoSEQ multiplex PCR; TCRdb's copy has only in-frame clones and leaves some out. The profile covers around 150,000 clones, with about 60% appearing a single time and more than 13% taken by the ten largest. The specimen comprised CD4+ T cells sorted from blood, sampled at week 24, from a patient treated with tofacitinib. The receptors derive from a human donor with alopecia areata.

The V gene is TRBV2, the J gene TRBJ2-1; D is unresolved. The CDR3 runs to 15 residues. Trimming took off 1 base at V and 6 bases at J, with 13 bases between the two ends. In germline, CDR1 is SNHLY, CDR2 FYNNEI. The CDR3 bases are TGTGCCAGCAGTGAAGGGGGTAGTTTCGGCAATGAGCAGTTCTTC. Translating gives CASSEGGSFGNEQFF.

In its sample, this clone was seen a few times. The V and J genes are TRBV30 and TRBJ1-2; no clear D. V was cut by 4 bases and J by 5 bases, with 11 bases left in between. Germline CDR1 is GTSNPN and CDR2 is SVGIG (reference sequence). The CDR3 is 12 residues long. The CDR3 DNA reads TGTGCCTGGAATTTCGGTTCTTATGGCTACACCTTC. This codes for CAWNFGSYGYTF.

To note about this clone: This sample includes further DNA sequences coding for the same CDR3. The V and J genes are TRBV9 and TRBJ2-3; 10 nucleotides align to TRBD2. Germline trimming cut 3 bases from V and 5 bases from J; bases unmatched to any gene: 6. The CDR3 spans 15 residues. From germline, CDR1 is SGDLS and CDR2 YYNGEE. The CDR3 DNA sequence: TGTGCCAGCAGCGCAAGCGGGGGGGCGGGAGATACGCAGTATTTT. This encodes CASSASGGAGDTQYF. The full variable domain, in which reference TRBV9 and TRBJ2-3 provide the parts outside the CDR3, is DSGVTQTPKHLITATGQRVTLRCSPRSGDLSVYWYQQSLDQGLQFLIQYYNGEERAKGNILERFSAQQFPDLHSELNLSSLELGDSALYFCASSASGGAGDTQYFGPGTRLTVL.

This clone was seen just once. The chain recombines TRBV2 with TRBJ2-7, with 10 bases matching TRBD1. Germline values: CDR1 SNHLY, CDR2 FYNNEI. CDR3 length: 14 residues. The J segment lost 6 bases and the V segment lost 6 bases, leaving 8 bases of the junction unmatched. The CDR3 spells CASSTGTGVSEQYF. DNA of the CDR3: TGTGCCAGCAGCACCGGGACAGGGGTCAGCGAGCAGTACTTC.

This clone was observed a few times. V gene TRBV29-1 combines with J gene TRBJ2-7; TRBD1 is a possible D gene (7 bases). The CDR3 length is 13 residues. Trimming pared 7 bases from V and 3 bases from J, leaving 16 bases between. Germline V CDR1 and CDR2: SQVTM, ANQGSEA. CDR3 bases: TGCAGCGCCAGACAGGGAGGTGACTACGAGCAGTACTTC. It is translated as CSARQGGDYEQYF.

The V gene is TRBV4-1, the J gene TRBJ2-3; no clear D. CDR1 is MGHRA, CDR2 YSYEKL, per germline. V was trimmed by 0 bases and J by 2 bases, leaving 9 bases between them. CDR3 length: 15 amino acids. DNA for the CDR3: TGCGCCAGCAGCCAAGATGGCAGCGCCACAGATACGCAGTATTTT. Its protein is CASSQDGSATDTQYF.

This rearrangement joins TRBV20-1 to TRBJ1-3; D call uncertain. The CDR3 runs 11 residues. V lost 5 bases, J lost 3 bases, and 5 bases lay in between. Per germline, CDR1 DFQATT and CDR2 SNEGSKA (reference sequence). CDR3 residues: CSAHLGNTIYF. CDR3 nucleotides: TGCAGTGCTCATCTTGGAAACACCATATATTTT.

The chain has TRBV4-2 and TRBJ1-4; no clear D. The CDR3 totals 13 residues. CDR1 and CDR2 (germline): LGHNA, YNFKEQ. Trimming took 4 bases from V and 8 from J, leaving 11 bases between them. The CDR3 loop is CASSRDFGEKLFF. CDR3 sequence (DNA): TGTGCCAGCAGCCGAGATTTTGGAGAAAAACTGTTTTTT.

The chain employs TRBV5-1 and TRBJ1-1; unclear D gene. From germline, CDR1 is SGHRS and CDR2 YFSETQ. This CDR3 comprises 11 residues. Trimming cost V 4 bases and J 4 bases, with 5 bases left between them. This CDR3 is CASSNGTEAFF. The CDR3 DNA is TGCGCCAGCAGCAACGGCACTGAAGCTTTCTTT. The variable domain in full, completed from reference TRBV5-1 and TRBJ1-1, reads KAGVTQTPRYLIKTRGQQVTLSCSPISGHRSVSWYQQTPGQGLQFLFEYFSETQRNKGNFPGRFSGRQFSNSRSEMNVSTLELGDSALYLCASSNGTEAFFGQGTRLTVV.

The chain carries TRBV11-2 and TRBJ2-3, with TRBD2 identical over 12 bases. This CDR3 contains 19 residues. Germline V gene sequence: CDR1 SGHAT, CDR2 FQNNGV. Trimming cost V 5 bases and J 0 bases; bases outside gene matches: 12. CDR3 sequence reads: CASSPRVASGGGSTDTQYF. Here the CDR3 DNA reads TGTGCCAGCAGCCCTCGTGTGGCTAGCGGGGGGGGAAGCACAGATACGCAGTATTTT.

The chain uses TRBV27 and TRBJ1-4; 11 nucleotides agree with TRBD1. This CDR3 comprises 17 residues. Per the germline V gene, CDR1 is MNHEY and CDR2 is SMNVEV (reference sequence). With V trimmed by 2 bases and J by 8 bases, 10 bases remained unmatched. The CDR3 coding sequence is TGTGCCAGCAGTTTAAGAGGACAGGGGGCTATCGGGGAAAAACTGTTTTTT. This sequence encodes CASSLRGQGAIGEKLFF.

This clone was detected only a few times. The CDR3 coding sequence is TGTGCCAGCAGTGAGGGACGGGCTGCGAAGGGCTACACCTTC. The encoded protein is CASSEGRAAKGYTF. The chain joins TRBV2 to TRBJ1-2; a possible D gene is TRBD1 (5 bases). CDR1 and CDR2 (germline): SNHLY, FYNNEI. The CDR3 runs to 14 residues. Trimming took off 3 bases at V and 8 bases at J, with 16 bases between the two ends.

This sequence joins TRBV5-1 and TRBJ2-5; D is perhaps TRBD2 (6 bases). Trimming removed 3 bases from V and 2 bases from J, with 14 bases in between. The CDR3 runs 15 residues. Germline V gene lookup returns CDR1 SGHRS and CDR2 YFSETQ. The CDR3 sequence is CASSSSRERQETQYF. As DNA, the CDR3 is TGCGCCAGCAGCTCGTCTCGGGAGAGACAAGAGACCCAGTACTTC.

V and J are TRBV23-1 and TRBJ1-2; D remains unclear. TRBV23-1 counts as an open reading frame of uncertain function. This CDR3 has 14 amino acids. V was trimmed by 7 bases and J by 4 bases, leaving 16 bases between them. The CDR3 protein is CASIIFHRPYGYTF. The CDR3 nucleotides are TGCGCCAGCATTATTTTCCACAGACCCTATGGCTACACCTTC.

This clone was counted between two and nine times. This chain joins TRBV29-1 and TRBJ2-5; tentatively, D is TRBD1 (7 bases). CDR1 SQVTM and CDR2 ANQGSEA come from the germline V gene. Trimming shortened V by 2 bases and J by 5 bases, and 15 bases separated the two germline ends. The CDR3 spans 14 residues. This CDR3 reads CSVERSTGRETQYF. The CDR3 DNA reads TGCAGCGTTGAAAGGTCGACAGGGAGGGAGACCCAGTACTTC. Combining the CDR3 with reference TRBV29-1 and TRBJ2-5 gives the whole variable domain SAVISQKPSRDICQRGTSLTIQCQVDSQVTMMFWYRQQPGQSLTLIATANQGSEATYESGFVIDKFPISRPNLTFSTLTVSNMSPEDSSIYLCSVERSTGRETQYFGPGTRLLVL.

This chain connects TRBV30 to TRBJ1-2; D gene ambiguous. This CDR3 region has 14 residues. Trimming took off 0 bases at V and 0 bases at J, with 8 bases between the two ends. Germline lookup yields CDR1 GTSNPN and CDR2 SVGIG (reference sequence). The CDR3 loop is CAWSVGLANYGYTF. The CDR3 nucleotides read TGTGCCTGGAGTGTCGGTTTAGCTAACTATGGCTACACCTTC.

CDR3 protein: CASSPSNPEGGYTF. In nucleotides, the CDR3 is TGTGCCAGCAGCCCAAGCAACCCGGAGGGGGGCTACACCTTC. The chain is built from TRBV9 and TRBJ1-2; D possibly corresponds to TRBD1 (5 bases). This CDR3 has 14 amino acids. Germline CDR1 and CDR2: SGDLS and YYNGEE. Trimming removed 4 bases from V and 8 bases from J, with 18 bases in between.

V is TRBV4-2 and J is TRBJ1-1; D is undetermined. Deletions cut 7 bases from V and 0 bases from J, with 15 bases between. Germline V gene data show CDR1 as LGHNA and CDR2 as YNFKEQ. CDR3 length: 15 amino acids. The CDR3 is CASIGVGPLNTEAFF. CDR3 coding DNA: TGTGCCAGCATCGGGGTAGGGCCACTGAACACTGAAGCTTTCTTT.

The V and J genes are TRBV5-1 and TRBJ2-3, with D perhaps TRBD1 (6 bases). The V and J ends lost 3 bases and 0 bases respectively, with 11 bases between them. The CDR3 has 15 residues. From germline, CDR1 is SGHRS and CDR2 YFSETQ. The CDR3 DNA reads TGCGCCAGCAGCTCGACAGGAACAAGCACAGATACGCAGTATTTT. Amino acid sequence: CASSSTGTSTDTQYF. Together with reference TRBV5-1 and TRBJ2-3, the CDR3 gives the full variable domain: KAGVTQTPRYLIKTRGQQVTLSCSPISGHRSVSWYQQTPGQGLQFLFEYFSETQRNKGNFPGRFSGRQFSNSRSEMNVSTLELGDSALYLCASSSTGTSTDTQYFGPGTRLTVL.

The rearrangement joins TRBV5-1 to TRBJ1-4; D may be TRBD1 (5 bases). Trimming cost V 3 bases and J 8 bases, with 17 bases left between them. The length of the CDR3 is 15 residues. Germline lookup yields CDR1 SGHRS and CDR2 YFSETQ. The CDR3 reads CASSWFGTVDEKLFF. DNA for the CDR3: TGCGCCAGCAGCTGGTTCGGGACGGTGGACGAAAAACTGTTTTTT.

This clone was recorded a few times. V is TRBV4-1 and J is TRBJ2-2; D might be TRBD1 or TRBD2, each matching 6 bases. CDR1 is MGHRA and CDR2 is YSYEKL in the germline V gene. V lost 1 base to trimming and J lost 7 bases, with 10 bases between them. The CDR3 is 14 amino acids. As DNA, the CDR3 is TGCGCCAGCAGCCAAGCGGGGGCCAACGGGGAGCTGTTTTTT. Amino acids: CASSQAGANGELFF.

The rearrangement joins TRBV7-9 to TRBJ1-2; tentatively, D is TRBD1 (6 bases). The CDR3 sequence is 13 residues long. In germline, CDR1 is SEHNR, CDR2 FQNEAQ (reference sequence). V was cut by 5 bases and J by 4 bases, with 11 bases left in between. The CDR3 sequence: CASSKSDSYGYTF. CDR3 coding DNA: TGTGCCAGCAGCAAATCGGACAGCTATGGCTACACCTTC.

Concerning this clone: Sequence at one end of the junction differs from germline and may be a read error. The chain has TRBV5-1 and TRBJ2-2; D possibly corresponds to TRBD1 (6 bases). Germline CDR1 and CDR2: SGHRS and YFSETQ. This CDR3 comprises 16 residues. CDR3 in amino acids: CASSLEGGRNPGELFF. The CDR3 bases are TGCGCCAGCAGCTTGGAAGGGGGTAGGAACCCCGGGGAGCTGTTTTTT.

The chain has TRBV30 and TRBJ1-5; D may be TRBD1 (6 bases). V lost 5 bases and J 4 bases, leaving 15 bases between the germline ends. The CDR3 contains 14 residues. Germline lookup yields CDR1 GTSNPN and CDR2 SVGIG (reference sequence). The CDR3 bases are TGTGCCTGGTCACAGGGAATTATAAATCAGCCCCAGCATTTT. Translation gives CAWSQGIINQPQHF.

This clone was detected only a few times. The chain combines TRBV15 with TRBJ2-3; either TRBD1 or TRBD2 may fit D (5 bases each). The ends were cut back, 3 bases at V and 1 base at J, with 11 bases in the middle. Germline V lookup: CDR1 LNHNV, CDR2 YYDKDF (reference sequence). The CDR3 runs to 15 residues. This CDR3 is CATSRGRGGTDTQYF. CDR3 bases: TGTGCCACCAGCAGGGGTCGAGGGGGCACAGATACGCAGTATTTT.

This chain's CDR3 is CASSEGFRGETQYF. In DNA, the CDR3 is TGTGCCAGCAGTGAAGGTTTTAGGGGGGAGACCCAGTACTTC. This chain connects TRBV6-1 to TRBJ2-5, with D tentatively TRBD1 (6 bases). V was pared by 1 base and J by 5 bases, with 11 bases between. This CDR3 contains 14 residues. Germline V CDR1 and CDR2: MNHNS, SASEGT.